The T cell receptor beta chain described here comes from a study of cytomegalovirus exposure and HLA in healthy donors. PCR used 60 Vbeta primers and 13 Jbeta primers. Per the original methods: Later, an analysis found 75 million to 100 million unique TCR beta chains, and about 10 million of these were shared. Method: immunoSEQ multiplex PCR; TCRdb's copy keeps in-frame clones and lacks some. The V and J calls and clone size were taken over from that table, and D and trimming were inferred from the DNA. Of approximately 130,000 clones in the sample, 75% were seen once. The TCR sequence derives from a woman between 35 and 50 years old in good health and CMV-seropositive. Sequenced sample: PBMCs.

The CDR3, as DNA: TGTGCCAGCGTGCCAAGGGGTTCAGATACGCAGTATTTT. Translating it yields CASVPRGSDTQYF. V is TRBV28 and J is TRBJ2-3; tentative D call: TRBD1 (5 bases). This CDR3 region has 13 residues. The germline gives CDR1 MDHEN, CDR2 SYDVKM. V gave up 8 bases and J gave up 4 bases, with 13 bases separating them.